A selection of T cell receptor beta chains follows, all from one sample in a study of cytomegalovirus exposure and HLA in healthy donors. Some clones are missing from TCRdb's copy, which holds only in-frame ones; the method was immunoSEQ multiplex PCR. The top ten clones hold under 8% of a sample with about 150,000 clones, around 82% of them seen once. The sample comprised PBMCs. These receptors came from a woman in her forties or fifties in good health and CMV-seropositive. The CDR3 runs from the conserved cysteine through the conserved F or W. The order of the fields is CDR3 protein, CDR3 DNA, clone size, D gene, J gene, V gene. The D gene is left open where the match is weak. Some rows have no size entry. The others give once, few or many, or a class for an expanded clone.

CDR3 protein: CASSIDLTVADTQYF
CDR3 DNA: TGTGCCAGTAGTATAGATCTCACGGTAGCAGATACGCAGTATTTT
clone size: -
D gene: -
J gene: TRBJ2-3
V gene: TRBV19

CDR3 protein: CAWSVRRAVPGTDTQYF
CDR3 DNA: TGTGCCTGGAGTGTACGGAGGGCTGTTCCCGGCACAGATACGCAGTATTTT
clone size: -
D gene: -
J gene: TRBJ2-3
V gene: TRBV30

CDR3 protein: CAWSRLGTVKSSPLHF
CDR3 DNA: TGTGCCTGGAGTCGCCTCGGGACAGTAAAAAGTTCACCCCTCCACTTT
clone size: once
D gene: TRBD1
J gene: TRBJ1-6
V gene: TRBV30

CDR3 protein: CASSLDRGPNQPQHF
CDR3 DNA: TGCGCCAGCAGCTTGGACAGGGGTCCCAATCAGCCCCAGCATTTT
clone size: -
D gene: TRBD1
J gene: TRBJ1-5
V gene: TRBV5-1

CDR3 protein: CASSLAGGANNEQFF
CDR3 DNA: TGTGCCAGCAGCTTAGCAGGCGGGGCCAACAATGAGCAGTTCTTC
clone size: -
D gene: -
J gene: TRBJ2-1
V gene: TRBV7-2

CDR3 protein: CASSQVGLADKSGANVLTF
CDR3 DNA: TGCGCCAGCAGCCAAGTGGGGCTAGCGGATAAATCTGGGGCCAACGTCCTGACTTTC
clone size: -
D gene: TRBD2
J gene: TRBJ2-6
V gene: TRBV4-1

CDR3 protein: CASSQDFTKGQYF
CDR3 DNA: TGCGCCAGCAGCCAAGATTTTACTAAGGGGCAATACTTC
clone size: -
D gene: -
J gene: TRBJ2-7
V gene: TRBV4-3

CDR3 protein: CASSLDRTTSGNTIYF
CDR3 DNA: TGCGCCAGCAGCTTGGACAGGACTACCTCTGGAAACACCATATATTTT
clone size: -
D gene: -
J gene: TRBJ1-3
V gene: TRBV5-1

CDR3 protein: CASSEAWQNNYGYTF
CDR3 DNA: TGTGCCAGCAGTGAAGCCTGGCAGAATAACTATGGCTACACCTTC
clone size: -
D gene: -
J gene: TRBJ1-2
V gene: TRBV6-1

CDR3 protein: CASSLAKQLRDSNNEQFF
CDR3 DNA: TGTGCCAGCAGCTTAGCCAAACAGCTCCGGGACAGCAACAATGAGCAGTTCTTC
clone size: -
D gene: TRBD1
J gene: TRBJ2-1
V gene: TRBV7-9

CDR3 protein: CASSPDRGYGYTF
CDR3 DNA: TGTGCCAGCTCACCGGACAGGGGGTATGGCTACACCTTC
clone size: -
D gene: TRBD1
J gene: TRBJ1-2
V gene: TRBV18

CDR3 protein: CAYRGRDYGYTF
CDR3 DNA: TGTGCCTACAGAGGGAGGGACTATGGCTACACCTTC
clone size: few
D gene: -
J gene: TRBJ1-2
V gene: TRBV30

CDR3 protein: CASSLTATGNSPLHF
CDR3 DNA: TGCGCCAGCAGCTTGACCGCGACAGGGAATTCACCCCTCCACTTT
clone size: -
D gene: TRBD1
J gene: TRBJ1-6
V gene: TRBV5-1

CDR3 protein: CASSSRGDKETQYF
CDR3 DNA: TGTGCCAGCAGTTCGCGGGGCGACAAAGAGACCCAGTACTTC
clone size: -
D gene: -
J gene: TRBJ2-5
V gene: TRBV27

CDR3 protein: CASSAFDRYSNYGYTF
CDR3 DNA: TGTGCCAGCAGCGCGTTCGACAGGTATTCTAACTATGGCTACACCTTC
clone size: -
D gene: -
J gene: TRBJ1-2
V gene: TRBV9

CDR3 protein: CASSAGQGSTEAFF
CDR3 DNA: TGTGCCAGCAGCGCGGGACAGGGGTCTACAGAAGCTTTCTTT
clone size: -
D gene: TRBD1
J gene: TRBJ1-1
V gene: TRBV2

CDR3 protein: CASSPGGRGRTDTQYF
CDR3 DNA: TGTGCCAGCAGCCCTGGGGGCAGGGGGCGAACAGATACGCAGTATTTT
clone size: few
D gene: TRBD1
J gene: TRBJ2-3
V gene: TRBV9

CDR3 protein: CAKRTGGNNSPLHF
CDR3 DNA: TGTGCCAAGCGGACAGGGGGTAATAATTCACCCCTCCACTTT
clone size: -
D gene: TRBD1
J gene: TRBJ1-6
V gene: TRBV2

CDR3 protein: CAISDREVDLRGYTF
CDR3 DNA: TGTGCCATCAGTGACCGGGAGGTGGACCTCCGGGGCTACACCTTC
clone size: -
D gene: -
J gene: TRBJ1-2
V gene: TRBV10-3

CDR3 protein: CAWSTGSGANVLTF
CDR3 DNA: TGTGCCTGGAGTACAGGGTCTGGGGCCAACGTCCTGACTTTC
clone size: -
D gene: -
J gene: TRBJ2-6
V gene: TRBV30

CDR3 protein: CASSLPTGGHEKLFF
CDR3 DNA: TGTGCCAGCAGCCTACCTACGGGGGGCCATGAAAAACTGTTTTTT
clone size: -
D gene: -
J gene: TRBJ1-4
V gene: TRBV7-9

CDR3 protein: CSARDSIEAFF
CDR3 DNA: TGCAGTGCTCGGGACAGTATAGAAGCTTTCTTT
clone size: -
D gene: TRBD1
J gene: TRBJ1-1
V gene: TRBV20-1

CDR3 protein: CASTDRSYEQYF
CDR3 DNA: TGTGCCAGCACCGACAGGTCCTACGAGCAGTACTTC
clone size: -
D gene: -
J gene: TRBJ2-7
V gene: TRBV6-1

CDR3 protein: CASSVRVRATTTNEKLFF
CDR3 DNA: TGTGCCAGCAGCGTCAGGGTCAGGGCTACTACGACTAATGAAAAACTGTTTTTT
clone size: -
D gene: -
J gene: TRBJ1-4
V gene: TRBV11-2

CDR3 protein: CASSYEATGANVLTF
CDR3 DNA: TGTGCCAGCAGTTACGAAGCTACTGGGGCCAACGTCCTGACTTTC
clone size: -
D gene: -
J gene: TRBJ2-6
V gene: TRBV6-5

CDR3 protein: CASSLSLVTNPSGANVLTF
CDR3 DNA: TGCGCCAGCAGCTTGAGTCTGGTGACTAACCCCTCTGGGGCCAACGTCCTGACTTTC
clone size: -
D gene: -
J gene: TRBJ2-6
V gene: TRBV5-1

CDR3 protein: CASRSRGGGTDTQYF
CDR3 DNA: TGCGCCAGCAGGAGTCGGGGGGGCGGGACAGATACGCAGTATTTT
clone size: -
D gene: TRBD2
J gene: TRBJ2-3
V gene: TRBV10-2

CDR3 protein: CASSYVGSSYNEQFF
CDR3 DNA: TGTGCCAGCAGTTACGTAGGGAGCTCCTACAATGAGCAGTTCTTC
clone size: -
D gene: -
J gene: TRBJ2-1
V gene: TRBV6-5

CDR3 protein: CASGLRGGFYGYTF
CDR3 DNA: TGTGCCAGCGGTCTGAGGGGGGGATTTTATGGCTACACCTTC
clone size: -
D gene: -
J gene: TRBJ1-2
V gene: TRBV6-1

CDR3 protein: CASSPGQGNTGELFF
CDR3 DNA: TGTGCCAGCTCACCAGGGCAGGGGAACACCGGGGAGCTGTTTTTT
clone size: -
D gene: -
J gene: TRBJ2-2
V gene: TRBV18

CDR3 protein: CASSSSQGNTIYF
CDR3 DNA: TGTGCCAGCAGCTCATCCCAGGGAAACACCATATATTTT
clone size: -
D gene: -
J gene: TRBJ1-3
V gene: TRBV11-2

CDR3 protein: CASSEGRQGRAGANVLTF
CDR3 DNA: TGTGCCAGCAGTGAAGGGAGACAGGGGAGAGCTGGGGCCAACGTCCTGACTTTC
clone size: -
D gene: TRBD1
J gene: TRBJ2-6
V gene: TRBV6-1

CDR3 protein: CASSAQGGPYEQYF
CDR3 DNA: TGTGCCAGCAGCGCACAGGGGGGACCCTACGAGCAGTACTTC
clone size: -
D gene: TRBD1
J gene: TRBJ2-7
V gene: TRBV2

CDR3 protein: CASSHDRVEYFF
CDR3 DNA: TGTGCCAGCAGCCACGACAGGGTGGAATACTTCTTC
clone size: once
D gene: TRBD1
J gene: TRBJ2-1
V gene: TRBV7-6

CDR3 protein: CAWSDGAGNADTQYF
CDR3 DNA: TGTGCCTGGTCCGATGGGGCAGGGAACGCAGATACGCAGTATTTT
clone size: -
D gene: -
J gene: TRBJ2-3
V gene: TRBV30

CDR3 protein: CASSYSRGFQPQHF
CDR3 DNA: TGTGCCAGCAGTTACTCGAGAGGCTTTCAGCCCCAGCATTTT
clone size: -
D gene: -
J gene: TRBJ1-5
V gene: TRBV6-6

CDR3 protein: CASSVPSTTSGGQTDTQYF
CDR3 DNA: TGTGCCAGCAGCGTTCCGTCCACGACTAGCGGGGGCCAAACAGATACGCAGTATTTT
clone size: -
D gene: TRBD2
J gene: TRBJ2-3
V gene: TRBV6-4

CDR3 protein: CASSPRGRRYEQYF
CDR3 DNA: TGTGCCAGCAGCCCCCGAGGTAGGCGGTACGAGCAGTACTTC
clone size: once
D gene: -
J gene: TRBJ2-7
V gene: TRBV11-2

CDR3 protein: CASSGTSVPYEQYF
CDR3 DNA: TGTGCCAGCAGCGGGACTAGCGTTCCATACGAGCAGTACTTC
clone size: -
D gene: TRBD2
J gene: TRBJ2-7
V gene: TRBV2

CDR3 protein: CATTTANYGYTF
CDR3 DNA: TGTGCCACCACGACAGCTAACTATGGCTACACCTTC
clone size: -
D gene: -
J gene: TRBJ1-2
V gene: TRBV28

CDR3 protein: CAISDRAYEQYF
CDR3 DNA: TGTGCCATCAGCGACAGGGCCTACGAGCAGTACTTC
clone size: -
D gene: TRBD1
J gene: TRBJ2-7
V gene: TRBV10-3

CDR3 protein: CASSYSRQGAYEQYF
CDR3 DNA: TGTGCCAGCAGTTACTCACGCCAGGGGGCGTACGAGCAGTACTTC
clone size: -
D gene: TRBD1
J gene: TRBJ2-7
V gene: TRBV6-5

CDR3 protein: CASSQAPSGNVDTQYF
CDR3 DNA: TGTGCCAGTAGCCAAGCGCCTAGCGGGAATGTAGATACGCAGTATTTT
clone size: -
D gene: TRBD2
J gene: TRBJ2-3
V gene: TRBV4-2

CDR3 protein: CASSIEKTGAYGYTF
CDR3 DNA: TGTGCCAGTAGTATAGAAAAGACAGGCGCCTATGGCTACACCTTC
clone size: -
D gene: -
J gene: TRBJ1-2
V gene: TRBV19

CDR3 protein: CASSPTGGEQYF
CDR3 DNA: TGCGCCAGCAGCCCGACAGGCGGCGAGCAGTACTTC
clone size: -
D gene: -
J gene: TRBJ2-7
V gene: TRBV4-1

CDR3 protein: CASSQDRTGPYEQYF
CDR3 DNA: TGTGCCAGCAGCCAAGATAGGACAGGTCCCTACGAGCAGTACTTC
clone size: few
D gene: TRBD1
J gene: TRBJ2-7
V gene: TRBV4-2

CDR3 protein: CASSYNSGVPYEQYF
CDR3 DNA: TGTGCCAGCAGTTACAATAGCGGGGTTCCCTACGAGCAGTACTTC
clone size: -
D gene: TRBD2
J gene: TRBJ2-7
V gene: TRBV6-5

CDR3 protein: CASSYAGYNEQFF
CDR3 DNA: TGTGCCAGCAGCTACGCGGGGTACAATGAGCAGTTCTTC
clone size: few
D gene: -
J gene: TRBJ2-1
V gene: TRBV7-2